The 9 T cell receptor beta chains below come from one sample, sequenced in a study of CD8+ T cells in alopecia areata. Reverse transcription of extracted RNA yielded cDNA, which provided the sequencing template. This table comes from immunoSEQ multiplex PCR, and its TCRdb copy is limited to in-frame clones, with some not included. The sample includes about 130,000 clones, around 49% of them seen just once. The starting material was CD8+ T cells sorted from blood, obtained at week 0. The source of these receptors is a human donor with alopecia areata.

The gene calls are TRBV27 and TRBJ1-2; D gene uncertain. Germline CDR1 MNHEY, CDR2 SMNVEV (reference sequence). V was shortened by 3 bases and J by 1 base, with 12 bases between the two germline ends. The CDR3 extends over 15 amino acids. For the CDR3, the DNA is TGTGCCAGCAGTTTTTCGTTCCGGGGTAACTATGGCTACACCTTC. This encodes CASSFSFRGNYGYTF.

This clone has a handful of counts. This chain uses TRBV18 with TRBJ2-1; 7 nucleotides line up with TRBD1. J lost 0 bases, V lost 5 bases, and 7 bases had no gene match. CDR1 is KGHSH and CDR2 is LQKENI in the germline V gene. The CDR3 consists of 16 residues. The CDR3 loop reads CASSSSTGPSYNEQFF. The CDR3 nucleotides are TGTGCCAGCTCATCATCGACAGGGCCCTCCTACAATGAGCAGTTCTTC.

The V gene is TRBV2, the J gene TRBJ2-2; unclear D gene. This CDR3 is built from 16 residues. The germline V gene has CDR1 SNHLY and CDR2 FYNNEI. V was trimmed by 6 bases and J by 0 bases, leaving 14 bases between them. In nucleotides, the CDR3 is TGTGCCAGCAGCTCCTATACGGTATCGAACACCGGGGAGCTGTTTTTT. Amino acids: CASSSYTVSNTGELFF.

This chain joins TRBV6-5 and TRBJ2-1; no definite D call. Trimming stripped 4 bases from V and 7 bases from J, with 11 bases between. The germline V gene encodes CDR1 MNHEY and CDR2 SVGAGI. The CDR3 sequence is 13 residues long. The CDR3 loop reads CASSFGPFNEQFF. Here the CDR3 DNA reads TGTGCCAGCAGTTTTGGGCCGTTTAATGAGCAGTTCTTC.

The V gene is TRBV6-5, the J gene TRBJ2-7, with no clear D. This CDR3 has 16 amino acids. Trimming stripped 0 bases from V and 0 bases from J, with 12 bases between. Germline CDR1 is MNHEY and CDR2 is SVGAGI. CDR3 amino acids: CASSYSLGPSSYEQYF. The CDR3 DNA follows: TGTGCCAGCAGTTACTCGCTGGGCCCTAGCTCCTACGAGCAGTACTTC.

The rearrangement joins TRBV5-1 to TRBJ2-7; D call uncertain. The CDR3 runs 13 residues. Germline lookup yields CDR1 SGHRS and CDR2 YFSETQ. Trimming removed 5 bases at V and 1 base at J, with 10 bases between. The CDR3 spells CASSSPGSYEQYF. In nucleotides, the CDR3 is TGCGCCAGCAGTTCGCCAGGTTCCTACGAGCAGTACTTC.

J is TRBJ2-7 and V is TRBV6-5; either TRBD1 or TRBD2 may supply D (5 bases each). The CDR3 consists of 15 residues. Germline CDR1 is MNHEY and CDR2 is SVGAGI. Trimming left V 6 bases short and J 0 bases short, with 15 bases between. The CDR3 DNA reads TGTGCCAGCAGCCCCATGGCAGGGAGCTCCTACGAGCAGTACTTC. This translates into CASSPMAGSSYEQYF.

The chain carries TRBV11-2 and TRBJ1-2; D might be TRBD1 (5 bases). This CDR3 has 16 residues. V was shortened by 0 bases and J by 4 bases, with 15 bases between the two germline ends. CDR1 SGHAT and CDR2 FQNNGV come from the germline V gene. The CDR3 is CASSLEPPGRPYGYTF. CDR3 nucleotide sequence: TGTGCCAGCAGCTTAGAACCCCCAGGGCGGCCCTATGGCTACACCTTC.

J is TRBJ2-5 and V is TRBV2; D is unresolved. Germline V gives CDR1 SNHLY, CDR2 FYNNEI. This CDR3 contains 13 residues. Trimming took 7 bases from V and 2 from J, leaving 11 bases between them. CDR3 nucleotides: TGTGCCAGCAACCTGAGTTGGCAAGAGACCCAGTACTTC. As protein: CASNLSWQETQYF.